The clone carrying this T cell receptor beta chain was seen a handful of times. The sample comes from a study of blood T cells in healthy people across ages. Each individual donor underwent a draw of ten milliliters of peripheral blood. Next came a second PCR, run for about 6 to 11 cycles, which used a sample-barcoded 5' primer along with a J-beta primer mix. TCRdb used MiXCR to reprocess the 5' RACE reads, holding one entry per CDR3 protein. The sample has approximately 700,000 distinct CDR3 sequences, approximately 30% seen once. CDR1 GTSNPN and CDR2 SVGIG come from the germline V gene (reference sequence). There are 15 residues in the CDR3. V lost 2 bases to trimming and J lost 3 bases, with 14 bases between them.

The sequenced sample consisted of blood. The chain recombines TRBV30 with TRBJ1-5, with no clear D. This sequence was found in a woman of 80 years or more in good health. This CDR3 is CAWSPKWATNQPQHF. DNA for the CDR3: TGTGCCTGGAGTCCAAAATGGGCGACCAATCAGCCCCAGCATTTT. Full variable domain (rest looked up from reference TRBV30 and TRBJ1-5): SQTIHQWPATLVQPVGSPLSLECTVEGTSNPNLYWYRQAAGRGLQLLFYSVGIGQISSEVPQNLSASRPQDRQFILSSKKLLLSDSGFYLCAWSPKWATNQPQHFGDGTRLSIL.